The T cell receptor (beta chain) described here comes from a study of CD8+ T cells in alopecia areata. Points on this clone: Its antigen is still unknown.

Treatment noted: oral pan-JAK inhibitor, 5-10 mg twice daily. The CDR3 extends over 14 amino acids. The V segment lost 4 bases and the J segment 2 bases; nucleotides outside the gene matches: 4. Germline V gene lookup returns CDR1 MGHRA and CDR2 YSYEKL. Study results and caveats: Mice gave a clearer picture of TCR sharing than patients did, possibly for HLA-related reasons.

Extracted RNA was reverse transcribed, and the resulting cDNA served as sequencing template. Data came from immunoSEQ multiplex PCR; TCRdb stores just in-frame clones and leaves some out. The sample lists approximately 140,000 clones; 80% to 90% were seen once. The starting material was CD8+ T cells sorted from blood, obtained at week 4, from a patient treated with tofacitinib. The clonotype was recovered from a human donor with alopecia areata. The rearrangement joins TRBV4-1 to TRBJ2-7; 8 bases align to TRBD1. The CDR3 DNA follows: TGCGCCAGCAGCCCCCGACAGGGGCCCTACGAGCAGTACTTC. This sequence encodes CASSPRQGPYEQYF.